The 19 T cell receptor beta chains given below trace back to one sample, sequenced in a study of PD-L1 blockade in urothelial cancer. Time point: peripheral blood 6 weeks after treatment start. TCRdb's table, derived via immunoSEQ multiplex PCR, lists solely in-frame clones and lacks some. The sample has some 110,000 clones, about 89% seen once; the top ten hold under 2%. Sequencing was performed on PBMCs, taken around atezolizumab (anti-PD-L1) treatment. The origin of the receptors is a man in his 60s with urothelial cancer.

V gene TRBV28 combines with J gene TRBJ1-3, with a possible D match to TRBD1 (6 bases). CDR1 is MDHEN and CDR2 is SYDVKM in the germline V gene. The CDR3 runs 15 residues. The V end lost 5 bases, the J end lost 4 bases, and 15 bases lay between the germline ends. CDR3 protein: CASSGGGRFGNTIYF. CDR3 DNA: TGTGCCAGCAGTGGCGGGGGGCGGTTCGGAAACACCATATATTTT.

The chain carries TRBV9 and TRBJ1-2, with D possibly TRBD1 on 6 matching bases. The CDR3 is 15 residues long. Germline CDR1 and CDR2: SGDLS and YYNGEE. The V end was cut by 1 base, the J end by 4 bases, with 14 bases between. The CDR3 DNA follows: TGTGCCAGCAGCGTATCAGGGACACCGACCTATGGCTACACCTTC. Translated, it gives CASSVSGTPTYGYTF.

CDR3 loop: CASSLSRNEQFF. The CDR3 DNA is TGTGCCAGCAGCTTAAGCCGCAATGAGCAGTTCTTC. The chain is built from TRBV11-2 and TRBJ2-1; D gene ambiguous. Germline-derived CDR1 and CDR2 are SGHAT and FQNNGV. There are 12 residues in the CDR3. Trimming cost V 2 bases and J 6 bases, with 5 bases left between them.

The CDR3 loop is CASSQNRDRIIYEQYF. The CDR3, as DNA: TGTGCCAGCAGTCAAAACCGGGACAGGATTATCTACGAGCAGTACTTC. V usage is TRBV6-6 and J usage is TRBJ2-7; 8 bases are a match to TRBD1. Trimming cost V 5 bases and J 3 bases; bases outside gene matches: 12. The length of the CDR3 is 16 residues. Germline lookup yields CDR1 MNHNY and CDR2 SVGAGI (reference sequence).

The chain is built from TRBV5-4 and TRBJ2-4; 10 positions match TRBD2. Unmatched junction bases numbered 7, after V lost 4 bases and J lost 0 bases. The germline V gene has CDR1 SGHNT and CDR2 YYREEE (reference sequence). The CDR3 spans 17 residues. CDR3: CASSVLLAGLAKNIQYF. DNA for the CDR3: TGTGCCAGCAGCGTCCTACTAGCGGGGTTAGCCAAAAACATTCAGTACTTC.

The chain is built from TRBV19 and TRBJ2-7, with TRBD1 identical over 11 bases. This CDR3 comprises 15 residues. J was trimmed by 5 bases and V by 6 bases; bases with no gene match: 9. Per germline, CDR1 LNHDA and CDR2 SQIVND (reference sequence). CDR3 sequence: CASRPRTGGEHEQYF. Written as DNA, the CDR3 is TGTGCCAGTAGACCCAGGACAGGGGGCGAACACGAGCAGTACTTC. Complete variable domain (other parts from reference TRBV19 and TRBJ2-7): DGGITQSPKYLFRKEGQNVTLSCEQNLNHDAMYWYRQDPGQGLRLIYYSQIVNDFQKGDIAEGYSVSREKKESFPLTVTSAQKNPTAFYLCASRPRTGGEHEQYFGPGTRLTVT.

The genes are TRBV9 and TRBJ1-5; D not certain. V dropped 3 bases and J dropped 4 bases, with 14 bases sitting between them. The CDR3 has 15 residues. Germline V gene lookup returns CDR1 SGDLS and CDR2 YYNGEE. DNA for the CDR3: TGTGCCAGCAGCGCAGCCGGAGGAGAAAATCAGCCCCAGCATTTT. This gives the protein CASSAAGGENQPQHF.

This chain joins TRBV19 and TRBJ1-1, with D uncertain. This CDR3 is built from 16 residues. In germline, CDR1 is LNHDA, CDR2 SQIVND (reference sequence). Between the trimmed V and J ends, which lost 1 base and 0 bases, there was a span of 12 bases. CDR3 region: CASSIGTAGLNTEAFF. The CDR3 DNA sequence: TGTGCCAGTAGTATAGGCACCGCGGGCTTGAACACTGAAGCTTTCTTT.

This clone was seen only a few times. The V call is TRBV19, the J call TRBJ2-1, with TRBD2 matching 8 bases. The CDR3 runs to 16 residues. With 3 bases clipped from V and 5 bases from J, the junction kept 9 bases outside the gene matches. The V gene's germline CDR1 is LNHDA and CDR2 SQIVND (reference sequence). As DNA, the CDR3 is TGTGCCAGTAGTATCCTAGGGCTAGCGGGCAACAATGAGCAGTTCTTC. Its protein product is CASSILGLAGNNEQFF.

The rearrangement links TRBV18 to TRBJ1-5, with D maybe TRBD1 (5 bases). V was cut by 6 bases and J by 5 bases, with 14 bases left in between. CDR1 is KGHSH and CDR2 is LQKENI in the germline V gene. The CDR3 contains 14 residues. The CDR3: CASSLARGHQPQHF. In nucleotides, the CDR3 is TGTGCCAGCTCGCTGGCAAGGGGCCATCAGCCCCAGCATTTT. The entire variable domain, with the rest obtained from reference TRBV18 and TRBJ1-5, is as follows: NAGVMQNPRHLVRRRGQEARLRCSPMKGHSHVYWYRQLPEEGLKFMVYLQKENIIDESGMPKERFSAEFPKEGPSILRIQQVVRGDSAAYFCASSLARGHQPQHFGDGTRLSIL.

This clone was picked up a small number of times. The V and J genes are TRBV5-1 and TRBJ2-4; 8 bases align to TRBD2. The germline V gene has CDR1 SGHRS and CDR2 YFSETQ. CDR3 length equals 17 residues. Trimming cost V 4 bases and J 3 bases; bases outside gene matches: 12. CDR3 loop: CASSLGPGLDDKNIQYF. DNA for the CDR3: TGCGCCAGCAGCCTTGGTCCGGGACTAGATGACAAAAACATTCAGTACTTC. Together with reference TRBV5-1 and TRBJ2-4, the CDR3 gives the full variable domain: KAGVTQTPRYLIKTRGQQVTLSCSPISGHRSVSWYQQTPGQGLQFLFEYFSETQRNKGNFPGRFSGRQFSNSRSEMNVSTLELGDSALYLCASSLGPGLDDKNIQYFGAGTRLSVL.

The V and J genes are TRBV7-9 and TRBJ1-5; D not resolved. This CDR3 region has 13 residues. V dropped 4 bases and J dropped 4 bases, with 8 bases sitting between them. Germline V gene lookup returns CDR1 SEHNR and CDR2 FQNEAQ (reference sequence). The CDR3: CASSSDGNQPQHF. The CDR3 nucleotides are TGTGCCAGCAGCTCAGACGGGAATCAGCCCCAGCATTTT.

This clone has just one count. This chain uses TRBV28 with TRBJ1-1; D unclear. V was pared by 3 bases and J by 5 bases, with 13 bases between. The V gene's germline CDR1 is MDHEN and CDR2 SYDVKM. This CDR3 has 14 amino acids. This CDR3 reads CASSLPGRGTEAFF. For the CDR3, the DNA is TGTGCCAGCAGTTTGCCGGGGAGAGGGACTGAAGCTTTCTTT.

The J gene is TRBJ1-2, the V gene TRBV2; 8 bases line up with TRBD1. Unmatched junction bases numbered 5, after V lost 7 bases and J lost 1 base. This CDR3 is 14 amino acids long. Germline loops: CDR1 SNHLY, CDR2 FYNNEI. The CDR3 DNA follows: TGTGCCAGCACCTTAGGACAGGGTAACTATGGCTACACCTTC. It specifies CASTLGQGNYGYTF.

This clone has a single count. This specimen includes other DNA sequences encoding the same CDR3. The chain joins TRBV15 to TRBJ2-7; 10 bases match TRBD2. The CDR3 runs to 16 residues. Trimming took 5 bases from V and 7 from J; bases not matched to a gene: 14. The V gene's germline CDR1 is LNHNV and CDR2 YYDKDF (reference sequence). The CDR3 protein is CATSGLTSGIGGEQYF. CDR3 DNA: TGTGCCACCAGCGGACTAACTAGCGGGATTGGGGGGGAGCAGTACTTC.

The J gene is TRBJ2-4, the V gene TRBV6-5, with 7 bases matching TRBD2. CDR1 MNHEY and CDR2 SVGAGI come from the germline V gene. Germline trimming cut 2 bases from V and 9 bases from J; bases unmatched to any gene: 1. The CDR3 length is 12 residues. The CDR3 sequence is CASSYGGGIQYF. The CDR3 nucleotides are TGTGCCAGCAGTTACGGGGGGGGCATTCAGTACTTC.

The rearrangement uses TRBV28 and TRBJ1-4, with 7 positions matching TRBD1. The CDR3 is 15 residues long. CDR1 MDHEN and CDR2 SYDVKM come from the germline V gene. The trim removed 4 bases at V and 6 bases at J, leaving 8 bases unmatched. CDR3 nucleotides: TGTGCCAGCAGTTCCCCGACAGGGATTTATGAAAAACTGTTTTTT. Translated, it gives CASSSPTGIYEKLFF.

The rearrangement uses TRBV6-5 and TRBJ2-3; 10 positions match TRBD2. Germline V lookup: CDR1 MNHEY, CDR2 SVGAGI. Germline trimming cut 4 bases from V and 3 bases from J; bases unmatched to any gene: 7. The CDR3 runs to 16 residues. The CDR3: CASSSRTSGQTDTQYF. The CDR3 DNA is TGTGCCAGCAGTTCCAGGACTAGCGGACAAACAGATACGCAGTATTTT.

The chain combines TRBV5-4 with TRBJ1-2, with TRBD1 matching over 8 bases. Germline CDR1 SGHNT, CDR2 YYREEE (reference sequence). The CDR3 loop spans 14 amino acids. V dropped 4 bases and J dropped 7; count of bases not matched to a gene: 9. The CDR3 reads CASSTEQGGFGYTF. CDR3 DNA: TGTGCCAGCAGCACCGAACAGGGGGGGTTTGGCTACACCTTC.